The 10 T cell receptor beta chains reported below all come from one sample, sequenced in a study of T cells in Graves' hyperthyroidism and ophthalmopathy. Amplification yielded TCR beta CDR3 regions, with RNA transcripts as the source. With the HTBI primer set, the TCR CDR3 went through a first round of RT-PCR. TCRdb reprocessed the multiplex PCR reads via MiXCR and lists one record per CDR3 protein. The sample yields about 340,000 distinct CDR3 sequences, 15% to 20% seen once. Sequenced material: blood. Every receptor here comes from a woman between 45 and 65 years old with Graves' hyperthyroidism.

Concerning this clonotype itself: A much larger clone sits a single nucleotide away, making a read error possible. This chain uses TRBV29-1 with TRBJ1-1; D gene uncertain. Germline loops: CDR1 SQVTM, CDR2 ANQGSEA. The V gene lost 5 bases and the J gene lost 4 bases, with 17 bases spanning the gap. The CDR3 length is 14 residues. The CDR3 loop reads CSVPSADWGTEAFF. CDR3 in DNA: TGCAGCGTTCCATCTGCGGATTGGGGCACTGAAGCTTTCTTT.

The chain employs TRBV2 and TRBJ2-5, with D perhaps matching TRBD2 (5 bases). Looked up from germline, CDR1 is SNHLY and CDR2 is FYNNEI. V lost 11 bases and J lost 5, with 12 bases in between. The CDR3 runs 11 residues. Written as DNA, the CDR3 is TGTGCCGGCACTACTAGGGAGACCCAGTACTTC. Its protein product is CAGTTRETQYF.

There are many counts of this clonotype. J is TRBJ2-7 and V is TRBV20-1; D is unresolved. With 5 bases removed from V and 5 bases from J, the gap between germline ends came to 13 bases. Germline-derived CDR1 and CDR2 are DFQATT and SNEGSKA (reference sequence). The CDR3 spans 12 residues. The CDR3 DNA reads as TGCAGTGCTCCACTCTTCCGGGACGAGCAGTACTTC. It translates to CSAPLFRDEQYF.

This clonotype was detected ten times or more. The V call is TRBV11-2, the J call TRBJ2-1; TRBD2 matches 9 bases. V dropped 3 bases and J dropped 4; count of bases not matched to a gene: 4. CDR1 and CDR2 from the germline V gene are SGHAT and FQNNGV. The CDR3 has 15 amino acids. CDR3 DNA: TGTGCCAGCAGCTTCCATAGCGGGGGATACAATGAGCAGTTCTTC. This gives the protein CASSFHSGGYNEQFF.

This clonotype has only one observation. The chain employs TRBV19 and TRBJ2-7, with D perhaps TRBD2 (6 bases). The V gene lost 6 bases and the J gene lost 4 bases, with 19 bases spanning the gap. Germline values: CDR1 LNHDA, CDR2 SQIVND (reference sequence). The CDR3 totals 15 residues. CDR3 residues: CASRGAGTGEYEQYF. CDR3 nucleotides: TGTGCCAGTAGGGGAGCCGGGACGGGAGAGTACGAGCAGTACTTC. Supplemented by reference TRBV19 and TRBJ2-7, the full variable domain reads DGGITQSPKYLFRKEGQNVTLSCEQNLNHDAMYWYRQDPGQGLRLIYYSQIVNDFQKGDIAEGYSVSREKKESFPLTVTSAQKNPTAFYLCASRGAGTGEYEQYFGPGTRLTVT.

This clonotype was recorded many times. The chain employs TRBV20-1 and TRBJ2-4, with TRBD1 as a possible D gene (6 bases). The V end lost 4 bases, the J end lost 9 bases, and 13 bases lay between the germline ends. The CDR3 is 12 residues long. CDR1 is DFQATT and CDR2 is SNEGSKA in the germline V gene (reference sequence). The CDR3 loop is CSATRQGFIQYF. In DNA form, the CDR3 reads TGCAGTGCTACGCGTCAGGGGTTCATTCAGTACTTC.

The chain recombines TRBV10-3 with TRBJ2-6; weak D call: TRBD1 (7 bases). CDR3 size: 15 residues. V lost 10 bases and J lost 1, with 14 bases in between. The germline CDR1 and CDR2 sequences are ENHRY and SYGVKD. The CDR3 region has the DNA TGTGCCAGCTCCGGGGGACAGTCTGGGGCCAACGTCCTGACTTTC. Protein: CASSGGQSGANVLTF.

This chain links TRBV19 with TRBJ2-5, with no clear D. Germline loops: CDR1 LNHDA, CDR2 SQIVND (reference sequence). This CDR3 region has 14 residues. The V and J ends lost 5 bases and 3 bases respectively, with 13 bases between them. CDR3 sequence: CASSPIGWKETQYF. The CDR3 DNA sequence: TGTGCCAGTAGTCCCATAGGTTGGAAAGAGACCCAGTACTTC.

CDR3 in amino acids: CAWSPTTDTQYF. CDR3 sequence (DNA): TGTGCCTGGAGCCCAACGACAGATACGCAGTATTTT. The V call is TRBV30, the J call TRBJ2-3; D gene unclear. The CDR3 extends over 12 amino acids. Germline V CDR1 and CDR2: GTSNPN, SVGIG (reference sequence). Trimming removed 3 bases at V and 3 bases at J, with 7 bases between.

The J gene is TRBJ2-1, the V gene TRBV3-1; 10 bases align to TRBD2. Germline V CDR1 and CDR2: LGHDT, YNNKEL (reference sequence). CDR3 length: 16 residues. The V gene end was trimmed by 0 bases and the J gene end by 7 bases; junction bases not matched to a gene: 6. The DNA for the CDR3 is TGTGCCAGCAGCCAAGATTGGGCTAGCGGGGGAAATGAGCAGTTCTTC. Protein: CASSQDWASGGNEQFF.